This note documents a single TCR beta chain sequence. The data stem from a study of PD-L1 blockade in urothelial cancer. The wider study: Bladder-origin urothelial cancer in males described about 90% of the 29 patients.

Germline lookup yields CDR1 MDHEN and CDR2 SYDVKM. The CDR3 contains 16 residues. V lost 5 bases to trimming and J lost 0 bases; unmatched junction nucleotides: 6. The assay was immunoSEQ multiplex PCR, and TCRdb's table has in-frame clones only and misses some. This sample has tens of thousands of clones, with roughly 79% found just once. Regarding time point: pretreatment peripheral blood. The study enrolled patients with locally advanced or metastatic urothelial carcinoma. This receptor was taken from a man in his 70s with urothelial cancer. This sequence joins TRBV28 and TRBJ2-1; TRBD1 matches 8 bases. The sequenced sample was PBMCs, obtained around atezolizumab (anti-PD-L1) treatment. The CDR3 loop reads CASSPRTGSSYNEQFF. In nucleotides, the CDR3 is TGTGCCAGCAGTCCTAGGACAGGGAGCTCCTACAATGAGCAGTTCTTC. Filled out from reference TRBV28 and TRBJ2-1, the complete variable domain reads DVKVTQSSRYLVKRTGEKVFLECVQDMDHENMFWYRQDPGLGLRLIYFSYDVKMKEKGDIPEGYSVSREKKERFSLILESASTNQTSMYLCASSPRTGSSYNEQFFGPGTRLTVL.